This T cell receptor (beta chain) was found in a study of T cells after yellow fever vaccination. Per germline, CDR1 MDHEN and CDR2 SYDVKM. V lost 10 bases and J 3 bases, leaving 23 bases between the germline ends. This CDR3 is built from 16 residues. The sample holds a few counts of this clonotype. TCRdb ran MiXCR on the 5' RACE reads and lists one entry per CDR3 protein. Of more than 300,000 distinct CDR3 sequences in the sample, roughly 10% were seen once. The TCR sequence derives from a man between 18 and 35 years old who received the YFV17D yellow fever vaccine. The chain links TRBV28 to TRBJ2-3, with D perhaps assigned TRBD1 or TRBD2 (6 bases each). This sample comprised CD4+ T cells sorted from PBMCs, obtained 45 days after the yellow fever booster vaccination. This chain's CDR3 is CATSKGGHRGTDTQYF. Here the CDR3 DNA reads TGTGCCACCAGCAAAGGGGGGCACCGCGGAACAGATACGCAGTATTTT.